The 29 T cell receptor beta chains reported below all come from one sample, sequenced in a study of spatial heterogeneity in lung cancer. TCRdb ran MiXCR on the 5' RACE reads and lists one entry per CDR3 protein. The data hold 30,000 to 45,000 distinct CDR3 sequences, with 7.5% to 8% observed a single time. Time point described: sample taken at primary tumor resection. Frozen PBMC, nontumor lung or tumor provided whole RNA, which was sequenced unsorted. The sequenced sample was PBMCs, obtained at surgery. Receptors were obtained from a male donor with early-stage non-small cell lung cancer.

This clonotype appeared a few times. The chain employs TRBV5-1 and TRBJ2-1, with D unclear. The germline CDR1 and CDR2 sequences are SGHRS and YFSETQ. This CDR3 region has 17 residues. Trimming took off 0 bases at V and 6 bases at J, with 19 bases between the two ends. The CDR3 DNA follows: TGCGCCAGCAGCTTGGCGGATCTTCCCCGGAGTCGCAATGAGCAGTTCTTC. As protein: CASSLADLPRSRNEQFF. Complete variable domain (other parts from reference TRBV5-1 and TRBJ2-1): KAGVTQTPRYLIKTRGQQVTLSCSPISGHRSVSWYQQTPGQGLQFLFEYFSETQRNKGNFPGRFSGRQFSNSRSEMNVSTLELGDSALYLCASSLADLPRSRNEQFFGPGTRLTVL.

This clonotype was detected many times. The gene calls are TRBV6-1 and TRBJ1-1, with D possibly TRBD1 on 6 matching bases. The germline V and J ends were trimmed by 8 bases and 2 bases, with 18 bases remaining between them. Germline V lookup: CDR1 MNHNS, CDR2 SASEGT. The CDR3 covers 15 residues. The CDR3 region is CASLPGGQHNTEAFF. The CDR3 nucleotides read TGTGCCAGCCTCCCCGGCGGACAGCACAACACTGAAGCTTTCTTT.

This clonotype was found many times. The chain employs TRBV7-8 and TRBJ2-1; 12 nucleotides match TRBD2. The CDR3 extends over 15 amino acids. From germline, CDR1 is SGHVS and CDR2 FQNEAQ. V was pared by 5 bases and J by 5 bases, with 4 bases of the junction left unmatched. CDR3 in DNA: TGTGCCAGCAGCCCGAGACTAGCGGGGGACAATGAGCAGTTCTTC. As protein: CASSPRLAGDNEQFF.

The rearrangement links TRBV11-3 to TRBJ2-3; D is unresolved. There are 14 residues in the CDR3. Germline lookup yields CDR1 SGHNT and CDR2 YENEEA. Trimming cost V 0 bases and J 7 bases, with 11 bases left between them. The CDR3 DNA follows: TGTGCCAGCAGCTTAGATCTAGAGCCAAATACGCAGTATTTT. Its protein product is CASSLDLEPNTQYF.

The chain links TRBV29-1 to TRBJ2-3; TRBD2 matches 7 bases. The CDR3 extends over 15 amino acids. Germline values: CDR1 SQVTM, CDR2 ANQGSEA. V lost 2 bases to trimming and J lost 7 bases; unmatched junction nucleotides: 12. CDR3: CSVEKRGGASNTQYF. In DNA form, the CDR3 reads TGCAGCGTTGAAAAGCGCGGGGGAGCATCGAATACGCAGTATTTT.

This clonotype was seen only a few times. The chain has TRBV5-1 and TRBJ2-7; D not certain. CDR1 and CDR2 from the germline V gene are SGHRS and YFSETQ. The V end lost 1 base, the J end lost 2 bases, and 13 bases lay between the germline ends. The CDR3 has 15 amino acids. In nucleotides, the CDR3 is TGCGCCAGCAGCTTGCGCCGGCTTGGACCCTACGAGCAGTACTTC. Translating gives CASSLRRLGPYEQYF.

The chain's CDR3 is CASSEPHSDTPSSYEQYF. CDR3 sequence (DNA): TGCGCCAGCAGTGAGCCACACTCTGACACACCGAGCTCCTACGAGCAGTACTTC. V gene TRBV10-1 combines with J gene TRBJ2-7; D unresolved. This CDR3 region has 18 residues. V lost 2 bases and J 0 bases, leaving 20 bases between the germline ends. Germline V gene lookup returns CDR1 WNHNN and CDR2 SYGVQD (reference sequence).

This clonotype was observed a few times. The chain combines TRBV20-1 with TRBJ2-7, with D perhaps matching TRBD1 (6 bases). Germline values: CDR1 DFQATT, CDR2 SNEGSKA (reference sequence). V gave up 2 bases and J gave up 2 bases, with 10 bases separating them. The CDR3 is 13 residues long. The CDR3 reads CSARKQGPYEQYF. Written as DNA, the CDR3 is TGCAGTGCTAGAAAACAGGGACCCTACGAGCAGTACTTC.

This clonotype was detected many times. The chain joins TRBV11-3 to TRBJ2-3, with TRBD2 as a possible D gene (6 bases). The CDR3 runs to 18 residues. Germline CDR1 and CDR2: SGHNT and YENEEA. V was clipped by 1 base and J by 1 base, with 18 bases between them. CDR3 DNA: TGTGCCAGCAGCTTAGGGAACGGTCTAGCGTTCCGCACAGATACGCAGTATTTT. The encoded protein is CASSLGNGLAFRTDTQYF.

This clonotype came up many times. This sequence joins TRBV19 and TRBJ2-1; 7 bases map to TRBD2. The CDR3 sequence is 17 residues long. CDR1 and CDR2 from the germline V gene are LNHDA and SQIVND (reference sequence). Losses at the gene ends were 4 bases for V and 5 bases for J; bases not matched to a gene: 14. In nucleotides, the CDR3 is TGTGCCAGTAGTAGGACCCGAATGGGAGGGCCCCACAATGAGCAGTTCTTC. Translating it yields CASSRTRMGGPHNEQFF. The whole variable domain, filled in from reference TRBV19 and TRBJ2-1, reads DGGITQSPKYLFRKEGQNVTLSCEQNLNHDAMYWYRQDPGQGLRLIYYSQIVNDFQKGDIAEGYSVSREKKESFPLTVTSAQKNPTAFYLCASSRTRMGGPHNEQFFGPGTRLTVL.

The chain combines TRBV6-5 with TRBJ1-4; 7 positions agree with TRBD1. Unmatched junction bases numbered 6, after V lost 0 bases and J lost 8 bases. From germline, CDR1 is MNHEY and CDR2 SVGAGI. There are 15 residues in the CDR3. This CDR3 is CASSYSGETGEKLFF. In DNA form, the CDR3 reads TGTGCCAGCAGTTACTCCGGGGAGACAGGGGAAAAACTGTTTTTT.

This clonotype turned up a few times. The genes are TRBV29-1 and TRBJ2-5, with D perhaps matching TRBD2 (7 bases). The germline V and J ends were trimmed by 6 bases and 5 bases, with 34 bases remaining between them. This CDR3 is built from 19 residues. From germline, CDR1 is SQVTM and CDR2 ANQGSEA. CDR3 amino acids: CSVAGQRGGDTRPKETQYF. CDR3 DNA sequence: TGCAGCGTCGCCGGACAGAGGGGGGGAGATACCAGACCGAAGGAGACCCAGTACTTC.

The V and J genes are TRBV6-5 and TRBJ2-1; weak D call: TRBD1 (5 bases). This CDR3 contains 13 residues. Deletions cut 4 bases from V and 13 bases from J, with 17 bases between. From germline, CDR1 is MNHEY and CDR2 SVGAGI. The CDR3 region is CASSWTPYYPQFF. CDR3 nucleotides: TGTGCCAGCAGTTGGACACCCTATTATCCCCAGTTCTTC.

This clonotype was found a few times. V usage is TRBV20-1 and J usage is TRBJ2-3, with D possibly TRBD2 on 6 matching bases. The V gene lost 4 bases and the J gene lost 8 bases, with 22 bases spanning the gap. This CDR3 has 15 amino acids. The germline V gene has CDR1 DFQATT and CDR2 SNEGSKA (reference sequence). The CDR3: CSANKPGLGTGTQYF. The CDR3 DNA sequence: TGCAGTGCTAATAAACCGGGACTGGGGACTGGTACGCAGTATTTT.

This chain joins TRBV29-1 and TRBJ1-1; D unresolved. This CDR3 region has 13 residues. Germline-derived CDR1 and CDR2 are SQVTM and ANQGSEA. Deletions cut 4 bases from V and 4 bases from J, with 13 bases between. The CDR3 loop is CSVVVGSGTEAFF. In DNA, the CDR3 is TGCAGCGTTGTAGTAGGGTCGGGCACTGAAGCTTTCTTT.

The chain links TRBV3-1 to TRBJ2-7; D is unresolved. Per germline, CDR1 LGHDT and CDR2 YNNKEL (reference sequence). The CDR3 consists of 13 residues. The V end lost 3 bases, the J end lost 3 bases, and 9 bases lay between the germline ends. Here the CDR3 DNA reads TGTGCCAGCAGCCATGCCAGCAGCTACGAGCAGTACGTC. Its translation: CASSHASSYEQYV.

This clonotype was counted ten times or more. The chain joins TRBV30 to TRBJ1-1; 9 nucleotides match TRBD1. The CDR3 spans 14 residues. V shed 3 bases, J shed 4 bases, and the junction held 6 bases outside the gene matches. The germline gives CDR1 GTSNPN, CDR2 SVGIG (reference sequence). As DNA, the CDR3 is TGTGCCTGGAGCCGCGGACAGGGGAGCACTGAAGCTTTCTTT. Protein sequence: CAWSRGQGSTEAFF.

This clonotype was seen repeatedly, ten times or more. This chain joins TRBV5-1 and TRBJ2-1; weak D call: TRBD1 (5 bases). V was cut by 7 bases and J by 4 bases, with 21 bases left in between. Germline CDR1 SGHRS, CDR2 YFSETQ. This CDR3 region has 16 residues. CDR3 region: CASDASTGNPYNEQFF. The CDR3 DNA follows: TGCGCCAGCGACGCTTCAACAGGTAACCCTTACAATGAGCAGTTCTTC.

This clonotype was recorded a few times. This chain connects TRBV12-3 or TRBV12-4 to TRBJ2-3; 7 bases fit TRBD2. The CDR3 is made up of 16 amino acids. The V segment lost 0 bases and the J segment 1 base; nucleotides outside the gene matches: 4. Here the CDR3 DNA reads TGTGCCAGCAGTTTAGCTTCGGGGGGAGGCACAGATACGCAGTATTTT. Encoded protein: CASSLASGGGTDTQYF.

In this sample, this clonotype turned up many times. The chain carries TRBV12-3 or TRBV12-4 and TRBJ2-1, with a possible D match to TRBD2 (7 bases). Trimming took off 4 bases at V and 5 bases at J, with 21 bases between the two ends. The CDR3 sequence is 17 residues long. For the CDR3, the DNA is TGTGCCAGCAGTTCCAGGGGTCGTGGGCGGGGGCACAATGAGCAGTTCTTC. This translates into CASSSRGRGRGHNEQFF.

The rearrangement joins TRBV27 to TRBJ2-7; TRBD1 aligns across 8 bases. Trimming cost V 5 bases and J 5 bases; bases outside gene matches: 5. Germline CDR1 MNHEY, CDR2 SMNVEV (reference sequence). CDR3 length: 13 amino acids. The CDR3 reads CASSHDRGHEQYF. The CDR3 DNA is TGTGCCAGCAGTCACGACAGGGGCCACGAGCAGTACTTC.

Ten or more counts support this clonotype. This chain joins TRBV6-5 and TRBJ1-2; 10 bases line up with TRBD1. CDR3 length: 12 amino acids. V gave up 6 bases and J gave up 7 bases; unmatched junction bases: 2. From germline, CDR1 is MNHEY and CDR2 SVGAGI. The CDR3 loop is CASRTGGRGYTF. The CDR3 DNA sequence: TGTGCCAGCAGGACAGGGGGCCGTGGCTACACCTTC.

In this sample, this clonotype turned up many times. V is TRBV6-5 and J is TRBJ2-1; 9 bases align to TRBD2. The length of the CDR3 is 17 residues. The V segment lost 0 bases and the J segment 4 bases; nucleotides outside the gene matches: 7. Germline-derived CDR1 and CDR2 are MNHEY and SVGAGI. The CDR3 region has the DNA TGTGCCAGCAGTTACTCCCCCCCTAGCGGGATTTACAATGAGCAGTTCTTC. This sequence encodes CASSYSPPSGIYNEQFF.

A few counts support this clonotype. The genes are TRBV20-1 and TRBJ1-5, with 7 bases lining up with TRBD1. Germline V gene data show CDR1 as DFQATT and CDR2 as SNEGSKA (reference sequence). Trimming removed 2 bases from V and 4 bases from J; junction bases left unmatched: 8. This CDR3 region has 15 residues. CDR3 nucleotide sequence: TGCAGTGCTAGACGACCAGGGGGTGAGAATCAGCCCCAGCATTTT. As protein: CSARRPGGENQPQHF.

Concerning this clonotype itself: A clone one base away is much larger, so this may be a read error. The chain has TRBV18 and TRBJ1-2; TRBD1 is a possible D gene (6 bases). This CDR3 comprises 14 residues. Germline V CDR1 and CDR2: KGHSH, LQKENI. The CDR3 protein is CATSTLQGPDGYTF. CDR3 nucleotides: TGTGCCACCTCAACTCTACAGGGACCAGATGGCTACACCTTC.

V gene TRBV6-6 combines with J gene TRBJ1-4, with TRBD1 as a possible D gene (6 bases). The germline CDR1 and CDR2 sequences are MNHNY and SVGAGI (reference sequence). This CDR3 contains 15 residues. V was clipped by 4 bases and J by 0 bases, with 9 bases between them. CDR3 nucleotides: TGTGCCAGCAGTTTCCGGGGGCCAACTAATGAAAAACTGTTTTTT. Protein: CASSFRGPTNEKLFF.

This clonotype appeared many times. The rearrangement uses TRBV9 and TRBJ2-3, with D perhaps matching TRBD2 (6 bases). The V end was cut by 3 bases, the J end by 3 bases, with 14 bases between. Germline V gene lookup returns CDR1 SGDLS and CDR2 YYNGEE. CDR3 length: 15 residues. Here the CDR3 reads CASSAFSGLTDTQYF. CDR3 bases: TGTGCCAGCAGCGCATTTAGCGGTTTGACAGATACGCAGTATTTT.

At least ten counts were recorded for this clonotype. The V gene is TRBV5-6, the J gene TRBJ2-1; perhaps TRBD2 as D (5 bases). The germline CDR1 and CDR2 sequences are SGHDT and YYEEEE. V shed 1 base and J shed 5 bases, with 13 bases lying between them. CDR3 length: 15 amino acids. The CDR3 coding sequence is TGTGCCAGCAGCTTGTACGGGAACACAAACAATGAGCAGTTCTTC. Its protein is CASSLYGNTNNEQFF. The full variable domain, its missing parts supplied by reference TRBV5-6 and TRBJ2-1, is DAGVTQSPTHLIKTRGQQVTLRCSPKSGHDTVSWYQQALGQGPQFIFQYYEEEERQRGNFPDRFSGHQFPNYSSELNVNALLLGDSALYLCASSLYGNTNNEQFFGPGTRLTVL.

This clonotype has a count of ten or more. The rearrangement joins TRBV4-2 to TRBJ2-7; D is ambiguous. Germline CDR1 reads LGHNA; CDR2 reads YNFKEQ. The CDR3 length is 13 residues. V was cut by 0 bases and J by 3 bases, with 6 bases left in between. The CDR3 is CASSQDLGYEQYF. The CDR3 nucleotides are TGTGCCAGCAGCCAAGATCTGGGCTACGAGCAGTACTTC.